The 28 T cell receptor beta chains listed next were all sequenced from one sample in a study of blood T cell dynamics during melanoma immunotherapy. Stated time point: pre-treatment baseline. The data were produced by immunoSEQ multiplex PCR, yet TCRdb's version contains in-frame clones alone and is incomplete. The table records about 11,000 clones, just under 85% of them present only once. Sequencing was performed on blood, taken from a patient treated with checkpoint blockade. These receptor sequences come from a human donor with melanoma.

The CDR3 region is CAWSVRGSSGNTIYF. The CDR3 DNA is TGTGCCTGGAGTGTAAGAGGGAGCTCTGGAAACACCATATATTTT. This chain joins TRBV30 and TRBJ1-3; D gene unclear. The CDR3 covers 15 residues. The ends were cut back, 0 bases at V and 0 bases at J, with 9 bases in the middle. Germline V gives CDR1 GTSNPN, CDR2 SVGIG (reference sequence).

This clone occurred once. This rearrangement joins TRBV28 to TRBJ1-5; the D gene is possibly TRBD1 (5 bases). V shed 6 bases and J shed 9 bases, with 9 bases lying between them. Germline lookup yields CDR1 MDHEN and CDR2 SYDVKM. This CDR3 region has 11 residues. The CDR3 loop reads CASSPRGPQHF. The CDR3 DNA reads TGTGCCAGCAGCCCGAGGGGGCCCCAGCATTTT. The full variable domain, its missing parts supplied by reference TRBV28 and TRBJ1-5, is DVKVTQSSRYLVKRTGEKVFLECVQDMDHENMFWYRQDPGLGLRLIYFSYDVKMKEKGDIPEGYSVSREKKERFSLILESASTNQTSMYLCASSPRGPQHFGDGTRLSIL.

This clone occurred once. The J gene is TRBJ1-1, the V gene TRBV6-5; the D is unclear. Trimming removed 6 bases from V and 1 base from J, with 15 bases in between. The CDR3 is 15 residues long. Germline V gene lookup returns CDR1 MNHEY and CDR2 SVGAGI. The CDR3 DNA reads TGTGCCAGCAGCGCCGATAGATCAGGGAACACTGAAGCTTTCTTT. As protein: CASSADRSGNTEAFF.

V gene TRBV11-2 combines with J gene TRBJ1-1, with D tentatively TRBD1 (5 bases). There are 14 residues in the CDR3. Germline CDR1 is SGHAT and CDR2 is FQNNGV. V shed 9 bases and J shed 5 bases, with 19 bases lying between them. CDR3 nucleotide sequence: TGTGCCAGTGCAGTCAGTCCAAGGGGTACTGAAGCTTTCTTT. Translated, it gives CASAVSPRGTEAFF.

This clone turned up a few times. The V and J genes are TRBV7-8 and TRBJ1-2, with unresolved D. The V end lost 5 bases, the J end lost 4 bases, and 20 bases lay between the germline ends. Germline CDR1 SGHVS, CDR2 FQNEAQ. The CDR3 sequence is 16 residues long. CDR3 nucleotides: TGTGCCAGCAGCCCCCGTTTAGCTCCCGTTATCTATGGCTACACCTTC. Its translation: CASSPRLAPVIYGYTF. Complete variable domain (other parts from reference TRBV7-8 and TRBJ1-2): GAGVSQSPRYKVAKRGQDVALRCDPISGHVSLFWYQQALGQGPEFLTYFQNEAQLDKSGLPSDRFFAERPEGSVSTLKIQRTQQEDSAVYLCASSPRLAPVIYGYTFGSGTRLTVV.

The chain combines TRBV11-2 with TRBJ2-5; D gene uncertain. This CDR3 is built from 12 residues. V was shortened by 5 bases and J by 5 bases, with 9 bases between the two germline ends. Looked up from germline, CDR1 is SGHAT and CDR2 is FQNNGV. CDR3 residues: CASSRNWETQYF. In DNA, the CDR3 is TGTGCCAGCAGCCGGAATTGGGAGACCCAGTACTTC.

The rearrangement uses TRBV9 and TRBJ2-3; D uncertain. V was clipped by 2 bases and J by 1 base, with 14 bases between them. Germline assignment: CDR1 SGDLS and CDR2 YYNGEE. The CDR3 has 16 residues. The CDR3 region is CASSVGPEPGTDTQYF. CDR3 sequence (DNA): TGTGCCAGCAGCGTCGGACCGGAGCCTGGCACAGATACGCAGTATTTT.

The table lists this clone with a count of one. The chain has TRBV14 and TRBJ1-1, with D uncertain. V was pared by 0 bases and J by 5 bases, with 13 bases between. This CDR3 contains 15 residues. Germline V gives CDR1 SGHDN, CDR2 FVKESK. Here the CDR3 reads CASSQEKTEGTEAFF. The DNA for the CDR3 is TGTGCCAGCAGCCAAGAAAAAACTGAAGGGACTGAAGCTTTCTTT.

J is TRBJ2-7 and V is TRBV7-3; no clear D gene. The V end lost 9 bases, the J end lost 0 bases, and 12 bases lay between the germline ends. CDR1 and CDR2 (germline): SGHTA, FQGTGA. The CDR3 totals 13 residues. CDR3 protein: CARRYLSSYEQYF. The CDR3 DNA sequence: TGTGCCAGACGATACTTGAGCTCCTACGAGCAGTACTTC.

The rearrangement joins TRBV28 to TRBJ2-2, with 11 bases aligning to TRBD2. CDR3 length: 17 residues. The junction had 10 bases not matched to a gene; V was cut back by 4 bases and J by 6 bases. Per germline, CDR1 MDHEN and CDR2 SYDVKM. DNA of the CDR3: TGTGCCAGCAGTTATATAGCGGGGGGGCTTATTCCCGGGGAGCTGTTTTTT. Protein product: CASSYIAGGLIPGELFF.

The chain has TRBV4-1 and TRBJ2-5, with 9 bases identical to TRBD2. Germline CDR1 is MGHRA and CDR2 is YSYEKL. Trimming removed 3 bases from V and 2 bases from J; junction bases left unmatched: 7. The CDR3 sequence is 16 residues long. The CDR3 DNA reads TGCGCCAGCAGCCAGCGGGGACTAGCAACACAAGAGACCCAGTACTTC. Translation: CASSQRGLATQETQYF.

This rearrangement joins TRBV11-3 to TRBJ1-1, with TRBD1 matching over 10 bases. Germline values: CDR1 SGHNT, CDR2 YENEEA. The V gene end was trimmed by 5 bases and the J gene end by 4 bases; junction bases not matched to a gene: 4. The CDR3 spans 14 residues. The CDR3 protein is CASSLRDRGTEAFF. The CDR3 coding sequence is TGTGCCAGCAGCCTCCGGGACAGGGGCACTGAAGCTTTCTTT.

The chain links TRBV30 to TRBJ2-5, with D hard to call. The CDR3 length is 14 residues. Germline CDR1 and CDR2: GTSNPN and SVGIG (reference sequence). Trimming stripped 0 bases from V and 5 bases from J, with 13 bases between. The CDR3 DNA reads TGTGCCTGGAGTGTGTTTTCCGTCTTTGAGACCCAGTACTTC. This sequence encodes CAWSVFSVFETQYF. Full variable domain (rest looked up from reference TRBV30 and TRBJ2-5): SQTIHQWPATLVQPVGSPLSLECTVEGTSNPNLYWYRQAAGRGLQLLFYSVGIGQISSEVPQNLSASRPQDRQFILSSKKLLLSDSGFYLCAWSVFSVFETQYFGPGTRLLVL.

The sample holds one count of this clone. The chain links TRBV6-1 to TRBJ1-2, with 7 nucleotides matching TRBD1. The germline V gene has CDR1 MNHNS and CDR2 SASEGT. Trimming removed 0 bases from V and 1 base from J; junction bases left unmatched: 8. This CDR3 is 17 amino acids long. The CDR3 DNA reads as TGTGCCAGCAGTGAAGCCTGGATACAGGGGTTTAACTATGGCTACACCTTC. Its protein is CASSEAWIQGFNYGYTF.

J is TRBJ1-6 and V is TRBV19; TRBD1 is a possible D gene (6 bases). The CDR3 totals 16 residues. The germline gives CDR1 LNHDA, CDR2 SQIVND (reference sequence). V lost 5 bases and J 6 bases, leaving 17 bases between the germline ends. The CDR3 region is CASSYTGSARNSPLHF. CDR3 coding DNA: TGTGCCAGTAGTTACACAGGGTCCGCGCGTAATTCACCCCTCCACTTT. The whole variable domain, filled in from reference TRBV19 and TRBJ1-6, reads DGGITQSPKYLFRKEGQNVTLSCEQNLNHDAMYWYRQDPGQGLRLIYYSQIVNDFQKGDIAEGYSVSREKKESFPLTVTSAQKNPTAFYLCASSYTGSARNSPLHFGNGTRLTVT.

This clone has just one count. The rearrangement joins TRBV28 to TRBJ1-2; 8 positions match TRBD1. J gave up 6 bases and V 8 bases, and 8 bases lay outside the gene matches. The CDR3 contains 13 residues. Germline CDR1 MDHEN, CDR2 SYDVKM. The CDR3 coding sequence is TGTGCCAGCCGGCCTCAGGGGGCAAATGGCTACACCTTC. Protein sequence: CASRPQGANGYTF.

This clone was seen just once. This chain joins TRBV6-4 and TRBJ1-2; D is unclear. The germline CDR1 and CDR2 sequences are MRHNA and SNTAGT. Trimming removed 7 bases from V and 8 bases from J, with 5 bases in between. The CDR3 covers 9 residues. The CDR3, as DNA: TGTGCCAGCACGAGCGGCTACACCTTC. It is translated as CASTSGYTF.

The V gene is TRBV7-1, the J gene TRBJ1-2; D gene uncertain. TRBV7-1 is labeled an ORF, and its function is uncertain. The CDR3 has 15 residues. The V and J ends lost 4 bases and 4 bases respectively, with 16 bases between them. In DNA, the CDR3 is TGTGCCAGCAGCTTAGCGACCACAGCCCTCTATGGCTACACCTTC. Its translation is CASSLATTALYGYTF.

This rearrangement joins TRBV7-9 to TRBJ1-5; D unclear. V lost 1 base, J lost 6 bases, and 10 bases lay in between. CDR1 and CDR2 from the germline V gene are SEHNR and FQNEAQ (reference sequence). The CDR3 has 14 residues. The CDR3 loop is CASSLGGSPQPQHF. The CDR3, as DNA: TGTGCCAGCAGCTTAGGAGGGTCCCCTCAGCCCCAGCATTTT.

CDR3 protein: CASSPRGASSGNTIYF. The CDR3 coding sequence is TGTGCCAGCAGCCCGAGGGGGGCTAGCTCTGGAAACACCATATATTTT. The chain carries TRBV7-2 and TRBJ1-3, with D perhaps matching TRBD1 (6 bases). The ends were cut back, 5 bases at V and 0 bases at J, with 14 bases in the middle. CDR1 and CDR2 (germline): SGHTA, FQGNSA. This CDR3 is 16 amino acids long.

The chain combines TRBV4-2 with TRBJ1-2; D is uncertain. There are 16 residues in the CDR3. V lost 0 bases to trimming and J lost 2 bases, with 13 bases between them. Per germline, CDR1 LGHNA and CDR2 YNFKEQ. Written as DNA, the CDR3 is TGTGCCAGCAGCCAAGAATTGCTAAAGGAGAACTATGGCTACACCTTC. Its protein product is CASSQELLKENYGYTF.

This clone was observed a handful of times. V gene TRBV30 combines with J gene TRBJ1-2; D is undetermined. The V and J ends lost 7 bases and 2 bases respectively, with 11 bases between them. This CDR3 region has 12 residues. CDR1 is GTSNPN, CDR2 SVGIG, per germline (reference sequence). CDR3 sequence (DNA): TGTGCCTCATCAGACCTGAACTATGGCTACACCTTC. Translation gives CASSDLNYGYTF.

The chain has TRBV10-3 and TRBJ1-1, with a tentative D call TRBD1 (6 bases). CDR1 is ENHRY, CDR2 SYGVKD, per germline. With 6 bases removed from V and 1 base from J, the gap between germline ends came to 12 bases. This CDR3 is 14 amino acids long. The CDR3 sequence is CAISLDSTNTEAFF. Written as DNA, the CDR3 is TGTGCCATCAGCCTGGACAGTACGAACACTGAAGCTTTCTTT.

The gene calls are TRBV5-1 and TRBJ2-7; D not resolved. Germline V gene sequence: CDR1 SGHRS, CDR2 YFSETQ. V gave up 0 bases and J gave up 2 bases, with 6 bases separating them. The CDR3 covers 13 residues. CDR3 sequence reads: CASSLGLTYEQYF. CDR3 DNA sequence: TGCGCCAGCAGCTTGGGTCTTACCTACGAGCAGTACTTC.

The rearrangement joins TRBV10-3 to TRBJ1-3; weak D call: TRBD1 (6 bases). The CDR3 length is 13 residues. Germline CDR1 is ENHRY and CDR2 is SYGVKD. V lost 4 bases and J lost 8, with 12 bases in between. CDR3 residues: CAISVGTPDTIYF. CDR3 nucleotides: TGTGCCATCAGTGTCGGGACACCGGACACCATATATTTT.

The chain recombines TRBV6-5 with TRBJ1-6; 7 nucleotides agree with TRBD1. CDR3 length: 16 amino acids. V shed 0 bases, J shed 6 bases, and the junction held 5 bases outside the gene matches. Germline CDR1 MNHEY, CDR2 SVGAGI. As DNA, the CDR3 is TGTGCCAGCAGTTACTCTCCGACAGGGAGTAATTCACCCCTCCACTTT. Protein sequence: CASSYSPTGSNSPLHF.

The J gene is TRBJ2-7, the V gene TRBV6-5; 9 nucleotides line up with TRBD1. The germline V gene encodes CDR1 MNHEY and CDR2 SVGAGI. The CDR3 is 15 amino acids. The J segment lost 5 bases and the V segment lost 0 bases, leaving 5 bases of the junction unmatched. CDR3 loop: CASSYSWTGEDEQYF. The CDR3 DNA follows: TGTGCCAGCAGTTACTCGTGGACAGGGGAGGACGAGCAGTACTTC.

This clone occurred a few times. V usage is TRBV18 and J usage is TRBJ1-2; D not certain. In germline, CDR1 is KGHSH, CDR2 LQKENI. The V end was cut by 3 bases, the J end by 3 bases, with 11 bases between. The CDR3 runs to 14 residues. The CDR3 is CASSPYREDYGYTF. CDR3 DNA sequence: TGTGCCAGCTCACCGTACCGGGAGGACTATGGCTACACCTTC.